A selection of T cell receptor beta chains follows, all from one sample in a study of tumor and adjacent non-tumor tissue in lung cancer. TCRdb fed the multiplex PCR reads into MiXCR, producing one record per CDR3 protein. Among about 75,000 distinct CDR3 sequences listed, about two thirds were seen once. The sample was distant non-tumor lung tissue. All receptors derive from a woman aged 45-60 years with non-small cell lung cancer. Each CDR3 is given with its conserved first and last residue. A D gene is named only where the DNA matches it firmly. Size is omitted from some rows. Given values are once, few, many or a class for expanded clones.

>TRBJ1-2|NA|15|TRBV20-1|NA
CSASALGRRVDDYTF
TGCAGTGCTAGCGCCTTAGGCAGGCGAGTGGATGACTACACCTTC
>TRBJ2-7|TRBD1|15|TRBV7-8|few
CASSSRQGSTYEQYF
TGTGCCAGCAGCTCTAGACAGGGGTCGACCTACGAGCAGTACTTC
>TRBJ1-2|NA|16|TRBV7-8|NA
CASSLGLAGDNYGYTF
TGTGCCAGCAGCTTAGGCCTTGCAGGGGACAACTATGGCTACACCTTC
>TRBJ1-1|NA|16|TRBV4-1|NA
CASSQDSYRAKTEGFF
TGCGCCAGCAGCCAAGATAGTTACAGGGCGAAAACTGAAGGTTTCTTT
>TRBJ2-1|NA|11|TRBV20-1|few
CSASHYNEQFF
TGCAGTGCTAGTCATTACAACGAGCAGTTCTTC
>TRBJ2-7|TRBD1|16|TRBV20-1|many
CSASQAIRGKMLEQYF
TGCAGTGCTAGTCAGGCGATCAGGGGGAAGATGTTAGAGCAGTACTTC
>TRBJ2-7|NA|12|TRBV5-1|NA
CASSWNSYEQYF
TGCGCCAGCAGTTGGAACTCCTACGAGCAGTACTTC
>TRBJ2-4|NA|16|TRBV6-1|NA
CASSNRDGLAKNIQYF
TGTGCCAGCAGTAACAGGGATGGATTAGCCAAAAACATTCAGTACTTC
>TRBJ1-1|NA|16|TRBV6-5|NA
CTSSSPGRDMNTEAFF
TGTACCAGCAGTTCACCGGGAAGGGACATGAACACTGAAGCTTTCTTT
>TRBJ2-3|NA|16|TRBV28|many
CASSPPSALGTDTQYF
TGTGCCAGCAGTCCCCCTAGCGCGCTTGGGACAGATACGCAGTATTTT
>TRBJ1-5|NA|14|TRBV6-6|NA
CASRGEISNQLQHF
TGTGCCAGCAGGGGGGAAATTAGCAATCAGCTCCAGCATTTT
>TRBJ1-1|TRBD1|14|TRBV7-2|NA
CASSPNNRGPEAFF
TGTGCCAGCAGCCCTAATAACAGGGGTCCTGAAGCTTTCTTT
>TRBJ2-4|NA|14|TRBV29-1|NA
CSVLGLGFVNIQYF
TGCAGCGTGCTGGGGTTGGGGTTTGTTAACATTCAGTACTTC
>TRBJ1-5|NA|14|TRBV6-1|NA
CASRDTFSNQPQHF
TGTGCCAGCAGGGACACTTTTAGCAATCAGCCCCAGCATTTT